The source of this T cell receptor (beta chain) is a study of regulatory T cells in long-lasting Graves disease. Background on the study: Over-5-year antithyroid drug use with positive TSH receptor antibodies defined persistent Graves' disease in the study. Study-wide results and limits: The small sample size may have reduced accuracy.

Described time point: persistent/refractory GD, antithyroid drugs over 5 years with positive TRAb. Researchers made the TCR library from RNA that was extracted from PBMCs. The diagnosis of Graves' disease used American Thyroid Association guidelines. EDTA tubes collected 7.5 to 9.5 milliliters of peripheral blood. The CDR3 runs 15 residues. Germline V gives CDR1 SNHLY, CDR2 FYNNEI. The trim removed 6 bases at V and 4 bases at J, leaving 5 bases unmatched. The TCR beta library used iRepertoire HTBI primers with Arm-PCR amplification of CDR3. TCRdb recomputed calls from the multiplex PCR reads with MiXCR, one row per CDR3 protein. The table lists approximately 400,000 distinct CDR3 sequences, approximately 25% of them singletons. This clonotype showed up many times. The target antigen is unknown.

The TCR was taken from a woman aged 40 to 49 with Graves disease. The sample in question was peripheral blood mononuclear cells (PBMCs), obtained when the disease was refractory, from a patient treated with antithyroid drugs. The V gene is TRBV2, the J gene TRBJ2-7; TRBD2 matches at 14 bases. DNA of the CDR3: TGTGCCAGCAGAAAAGGGACTAGCGGGAGTTACGAGCAGTACTTC. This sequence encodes CASRKGTSGSYEQYF.